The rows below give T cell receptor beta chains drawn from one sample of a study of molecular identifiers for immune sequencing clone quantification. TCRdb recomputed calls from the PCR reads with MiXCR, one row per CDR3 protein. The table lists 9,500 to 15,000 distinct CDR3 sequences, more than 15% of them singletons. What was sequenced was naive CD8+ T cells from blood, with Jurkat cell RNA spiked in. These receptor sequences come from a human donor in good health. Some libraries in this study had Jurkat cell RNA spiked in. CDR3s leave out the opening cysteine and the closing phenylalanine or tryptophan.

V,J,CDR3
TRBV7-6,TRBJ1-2,ASSHEVFGQDPFSYGYT
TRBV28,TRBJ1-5,ASSFLVEGEGGQPQH
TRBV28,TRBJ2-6,ASSFWTSSSPGANVLT
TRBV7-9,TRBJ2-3,ASSQGLAGVTDTQY
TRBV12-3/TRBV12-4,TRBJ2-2,ASSTGPANTGELF
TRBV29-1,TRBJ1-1,SVRHSTEEAF
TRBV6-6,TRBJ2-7,ASGTSGISEQY
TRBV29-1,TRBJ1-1,SVRLVQGGSDTEAF
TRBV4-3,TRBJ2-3,ASSQNSEGPNTDTQY
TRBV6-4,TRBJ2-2,ASSPRRVAGGITGELF
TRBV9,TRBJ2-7,ASGSAGRPYEQY
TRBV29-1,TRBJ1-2,GAPDRSRGYT
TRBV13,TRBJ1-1,ASSLESGAPTEAF
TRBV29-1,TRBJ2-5,SVEGTSGRAWYQETQY
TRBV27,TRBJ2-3,ASSSPGDTQY
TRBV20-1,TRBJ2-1,SARDGTGAYNEQF